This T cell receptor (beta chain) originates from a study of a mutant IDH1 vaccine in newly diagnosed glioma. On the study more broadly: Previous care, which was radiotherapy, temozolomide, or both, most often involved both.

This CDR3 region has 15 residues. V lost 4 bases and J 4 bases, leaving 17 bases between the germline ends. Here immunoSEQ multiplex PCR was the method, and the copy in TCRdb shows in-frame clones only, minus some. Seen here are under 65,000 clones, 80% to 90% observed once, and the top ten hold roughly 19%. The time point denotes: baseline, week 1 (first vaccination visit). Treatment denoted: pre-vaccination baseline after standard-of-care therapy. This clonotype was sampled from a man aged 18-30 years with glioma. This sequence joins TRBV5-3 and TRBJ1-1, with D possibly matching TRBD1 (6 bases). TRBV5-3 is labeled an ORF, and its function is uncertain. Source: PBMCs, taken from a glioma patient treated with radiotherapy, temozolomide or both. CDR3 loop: CARSRSTGRATEAFF. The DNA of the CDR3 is TGTGCCAGAAGCCGTTCTACAGGGCGGGCCACTGAAGCTTTCTTT.